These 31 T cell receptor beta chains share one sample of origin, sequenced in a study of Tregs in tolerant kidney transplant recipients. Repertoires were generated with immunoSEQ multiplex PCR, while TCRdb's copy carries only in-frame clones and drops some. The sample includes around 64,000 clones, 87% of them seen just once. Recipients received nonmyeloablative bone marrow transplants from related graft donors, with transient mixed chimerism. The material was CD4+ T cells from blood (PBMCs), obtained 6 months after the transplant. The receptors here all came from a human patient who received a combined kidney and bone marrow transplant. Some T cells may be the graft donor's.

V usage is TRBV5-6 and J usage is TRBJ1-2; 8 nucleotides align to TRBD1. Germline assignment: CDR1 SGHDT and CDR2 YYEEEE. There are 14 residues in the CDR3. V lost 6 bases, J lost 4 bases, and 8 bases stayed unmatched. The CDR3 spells CASTSTGERYGYTF. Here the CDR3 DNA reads TGTGCCAGCACCTCGACAGGGGAACGCTATGGCTACACCTTC.

CDR3 region: CASSSNSHQETQYF. CDR3 nucleotides: TGCGCCAGCAGCTCCAATAGTCACCAAGAGACCCAGTACTTC. The chain carries TRBV4-1 and TRBJ2-5; D uncertain. The V gene lost 5 bases and the J gene lost 0 bases, with 10 bases spanning the gap. The CDR3 spans 14 residues. Looked up from germline, CDR1 is MGHRA and CDR2 is YSYEKL.

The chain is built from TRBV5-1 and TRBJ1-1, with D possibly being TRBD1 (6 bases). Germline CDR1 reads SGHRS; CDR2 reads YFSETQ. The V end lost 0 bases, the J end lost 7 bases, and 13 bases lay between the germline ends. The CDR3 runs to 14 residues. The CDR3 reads CASSLGGQGIEAFF. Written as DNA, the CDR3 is TGCGCCAGCAGCTTGGGGGGGCAGGGGATTGAAGCTTTCTTT.

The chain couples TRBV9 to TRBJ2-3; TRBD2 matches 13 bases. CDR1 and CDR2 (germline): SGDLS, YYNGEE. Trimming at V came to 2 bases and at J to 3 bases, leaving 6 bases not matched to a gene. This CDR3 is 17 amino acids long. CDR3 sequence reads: CASSVTSGGALTDTQYF. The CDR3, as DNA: TGTGCCAGCAGCGTCACTAGCGGGGGGGCCTTAACAGATACGCAGTATTTT.

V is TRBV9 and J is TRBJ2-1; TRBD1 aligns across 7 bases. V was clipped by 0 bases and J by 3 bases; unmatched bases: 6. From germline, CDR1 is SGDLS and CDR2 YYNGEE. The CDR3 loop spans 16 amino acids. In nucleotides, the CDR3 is TGTGCCAGCAGCGTAGGGGTAGGGGGCGGCTACAATGAGCAGTTCTTC. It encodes CASSVGVGGGYNEQFF.

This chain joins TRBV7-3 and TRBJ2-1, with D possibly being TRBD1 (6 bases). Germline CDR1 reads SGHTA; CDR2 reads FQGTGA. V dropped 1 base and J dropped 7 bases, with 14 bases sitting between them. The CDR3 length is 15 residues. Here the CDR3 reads CASSLSFGGGNEQFF. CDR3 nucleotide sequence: TGTGCCAGCAGCTTAAGTTTTGGGGGCGGGAATGAGCAGTTCTTC.

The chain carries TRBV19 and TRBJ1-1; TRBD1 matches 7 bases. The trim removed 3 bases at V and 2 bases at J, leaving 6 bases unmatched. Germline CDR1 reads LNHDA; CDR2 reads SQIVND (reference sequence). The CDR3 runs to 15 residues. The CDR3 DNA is TGTGCCAGTAGTATTATACAGGGGAGAAACACTGAAGCTTTCTTT. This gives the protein CASSIIQGRNTEAFF.

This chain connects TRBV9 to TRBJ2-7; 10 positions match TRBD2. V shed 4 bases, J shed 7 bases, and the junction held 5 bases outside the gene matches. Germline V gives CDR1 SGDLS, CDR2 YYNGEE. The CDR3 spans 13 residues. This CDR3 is CASSRAGGREQYF. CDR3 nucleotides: TGTGCCAGCAGCAGAGCGGGAGGGCGTGAGCAGTACTTC.

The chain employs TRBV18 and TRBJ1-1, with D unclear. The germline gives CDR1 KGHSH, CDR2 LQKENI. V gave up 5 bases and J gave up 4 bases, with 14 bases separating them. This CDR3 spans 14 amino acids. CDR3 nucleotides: TGTGCCAGCTCAGTAATAGCGTGGAGCACTGAAGCTTTCTTT. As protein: CASSVIAWSTEAFF. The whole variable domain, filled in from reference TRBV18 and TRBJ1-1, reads NAGVMQNPRHLVRRRGQEARLRCSPMKGHSHVYWYRQLPEEGLKFMVYLQKENIIDESGMPKERFSAEFPKEGPSILRIQQVVRGDSAAYFCASSVIAWSTEAFFGQGTRLTVV.

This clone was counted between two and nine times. The CDR3 loop is CASRGQGGQPQHF. CDR3 bases: TGTGCCAGCAGGGGACAGGGGGGTCAGCCCCAGCATTTT. The chain has TRBV2 and TRBJ1-5; TRBD1 matches 11 bases. With 6 bases clipped from V and 6 bases from J, the junction kept 1 base outside the gene matches. This CDR3 has 13 amino acids. Germline V gene sequence: CDR1 SNHLY, CDR2 FYNNEI.

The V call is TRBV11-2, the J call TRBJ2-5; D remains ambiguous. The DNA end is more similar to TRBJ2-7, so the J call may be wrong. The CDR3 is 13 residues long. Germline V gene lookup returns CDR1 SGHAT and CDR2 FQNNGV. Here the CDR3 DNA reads TGTGCCAGCAGCTTAGGACGGGTCTACGAGCAGTACTTC. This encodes CASSLGRVYEQYF.

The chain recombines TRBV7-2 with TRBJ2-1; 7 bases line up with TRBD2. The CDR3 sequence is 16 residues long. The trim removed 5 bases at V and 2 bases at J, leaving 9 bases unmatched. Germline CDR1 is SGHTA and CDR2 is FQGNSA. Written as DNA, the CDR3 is TGTGCCAGCAGCACTAGTCTAGCGGAGACCTACAATGAGCAGTTCTTC. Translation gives CASSTSLAETYNEQFF.

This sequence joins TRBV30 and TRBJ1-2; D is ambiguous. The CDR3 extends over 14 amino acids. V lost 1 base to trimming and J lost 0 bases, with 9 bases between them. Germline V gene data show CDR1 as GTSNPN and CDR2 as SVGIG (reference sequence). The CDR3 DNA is TGTGCCTGGAGTGACCCGCCTACTAACTATGGCTACACCTTC. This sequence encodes CAWSDPPTNYGYTF.

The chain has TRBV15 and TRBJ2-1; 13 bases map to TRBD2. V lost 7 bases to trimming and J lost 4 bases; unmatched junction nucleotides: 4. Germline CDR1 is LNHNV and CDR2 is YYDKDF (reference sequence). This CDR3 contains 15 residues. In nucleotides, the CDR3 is TGTGCCACCAACCCGGGACTAGCGGGATACAATGAGCAGTTCTTC. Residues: CATNPGLAGYNEQFF.

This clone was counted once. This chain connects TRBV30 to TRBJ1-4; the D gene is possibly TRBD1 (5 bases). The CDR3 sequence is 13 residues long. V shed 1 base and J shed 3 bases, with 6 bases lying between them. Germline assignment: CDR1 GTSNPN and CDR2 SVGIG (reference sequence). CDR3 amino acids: CAWSGQSNEKLFF. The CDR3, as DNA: TGTGCCTGGAGTGGACAGTCTAATGAAAAACTGTTTTTT.

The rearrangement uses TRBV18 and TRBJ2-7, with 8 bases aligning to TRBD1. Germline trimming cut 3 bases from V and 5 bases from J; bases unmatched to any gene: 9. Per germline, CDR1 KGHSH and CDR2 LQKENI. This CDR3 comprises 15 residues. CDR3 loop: CASSPLRQGLDEQYF. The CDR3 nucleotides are TGTGCCAGCTCACCTTTACGACAGGGGCTCGACGAGCAGTACTTC.

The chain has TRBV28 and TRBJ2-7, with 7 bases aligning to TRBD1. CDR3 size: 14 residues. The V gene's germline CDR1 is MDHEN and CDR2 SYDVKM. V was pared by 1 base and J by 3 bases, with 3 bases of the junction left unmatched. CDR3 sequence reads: CASSLYTGVYEQYF. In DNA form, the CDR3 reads TGTGCCAGCAGTTTATATACAGGGGTCTACGAGCAGTACTTC.

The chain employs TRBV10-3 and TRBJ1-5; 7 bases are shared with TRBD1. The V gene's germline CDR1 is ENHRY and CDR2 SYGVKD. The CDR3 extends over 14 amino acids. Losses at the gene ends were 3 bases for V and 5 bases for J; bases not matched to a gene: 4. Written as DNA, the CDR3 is TGTGCCATCAGTGATAGTACAGGGGATCAGCCCCAGCATTTT. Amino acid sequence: CAISDSTGDQPQHF.

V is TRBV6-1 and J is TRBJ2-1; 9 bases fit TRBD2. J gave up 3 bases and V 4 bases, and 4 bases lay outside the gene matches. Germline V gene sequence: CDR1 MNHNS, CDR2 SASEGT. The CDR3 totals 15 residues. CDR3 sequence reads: CASSVTSGIYNEQFF. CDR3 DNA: TGTGCCAGCAGTGTGACTAGCGGAATCTACAATGAGCAGTTCTTC.

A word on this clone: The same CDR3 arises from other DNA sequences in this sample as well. The CDR3 region has the DNA TGCGCCAGCAGCTTAGCGGTTCAAGAGACCCAGTACTTC. It yields the protein CASSLAVQETQYF. This sequence joins TRBV5-1 and TRBJ2-5; D is perhaps TRBD2 (5 bases). The germline V and J ends were trimmed by 2 bases and 2 bases, with 7 bases remaining between them. The germline CDR1 and CDR2 sequences are SGHRS and YFSETQ. The CDR3 length is 13 residues.

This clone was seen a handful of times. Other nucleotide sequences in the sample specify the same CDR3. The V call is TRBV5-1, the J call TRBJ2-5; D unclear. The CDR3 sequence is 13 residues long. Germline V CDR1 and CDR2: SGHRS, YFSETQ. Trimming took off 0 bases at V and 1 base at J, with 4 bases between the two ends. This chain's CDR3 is CASSLGVQETQYF. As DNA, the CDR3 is TGCGCCAGCAGCTTGGGCGTCCAAGAGACCCAGTACTTC. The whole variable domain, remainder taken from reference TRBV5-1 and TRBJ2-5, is KAGVTQTPRYLIKTRGQQVTLSCSPISGHRSVSWYQQTPGQGLQFLFEYFSETQRNKGNFPGRFSGRQFSNSRSEMNVSTLELGDSALYLCASSLGVQETQYFGPGTRLLVL.

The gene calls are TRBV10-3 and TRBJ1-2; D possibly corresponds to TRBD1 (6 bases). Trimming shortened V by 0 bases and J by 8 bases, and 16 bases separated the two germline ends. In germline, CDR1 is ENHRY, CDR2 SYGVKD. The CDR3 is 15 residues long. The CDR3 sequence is CAISESAGELGGYTF. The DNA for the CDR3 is TGTGCCATCAGTGAGTCGGCAGGGGAACTGGGGGGCTACACCTTC.

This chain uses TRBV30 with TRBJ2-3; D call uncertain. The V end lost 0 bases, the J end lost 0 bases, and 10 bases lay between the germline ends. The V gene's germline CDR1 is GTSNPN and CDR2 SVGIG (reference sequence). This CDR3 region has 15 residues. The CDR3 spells CAWSVNSKSTDTQYF. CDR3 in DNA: TGTGCCTGGAGTGTAAACTCGAAGAGCACAGATACGCAGTATTTT.

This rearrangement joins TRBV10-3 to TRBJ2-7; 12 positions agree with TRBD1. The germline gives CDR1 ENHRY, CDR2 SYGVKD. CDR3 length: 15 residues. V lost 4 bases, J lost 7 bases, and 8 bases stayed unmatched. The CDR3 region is CAISGRDRGQGEQYF. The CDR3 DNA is TGTGCCATCAGTGGTCGGGACAGGGGGCAGGGTGAGCAGTACTTC.

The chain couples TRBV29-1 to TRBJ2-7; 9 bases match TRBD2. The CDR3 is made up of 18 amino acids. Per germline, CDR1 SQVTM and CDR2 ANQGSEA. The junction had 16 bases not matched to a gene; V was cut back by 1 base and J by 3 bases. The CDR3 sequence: CSVEVKASGKPFFYEQYF. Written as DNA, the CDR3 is TGCAGCGTTGAAGTGAAGGCTAGCGGGAAACCTTTCTTCTACGAGCAGTACTTC.

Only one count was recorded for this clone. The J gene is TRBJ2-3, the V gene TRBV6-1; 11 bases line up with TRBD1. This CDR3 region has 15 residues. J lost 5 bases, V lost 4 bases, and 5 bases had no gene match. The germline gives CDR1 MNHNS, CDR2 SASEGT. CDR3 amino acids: CASSGRTGGIDTQYF. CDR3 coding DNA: TGTGCCAGCAGTGGCCGGACAGGGGGCATAGATACGCAGTATTTT.

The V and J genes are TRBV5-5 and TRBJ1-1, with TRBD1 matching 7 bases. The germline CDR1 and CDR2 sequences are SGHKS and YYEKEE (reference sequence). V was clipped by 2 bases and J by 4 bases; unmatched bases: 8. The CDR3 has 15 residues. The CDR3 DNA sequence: TGTGCCAGCAGCTTTTATCAGGGGGGTGTCACTGAAGCTTTCTTT. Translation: CASSFYQGGVTEAFF.

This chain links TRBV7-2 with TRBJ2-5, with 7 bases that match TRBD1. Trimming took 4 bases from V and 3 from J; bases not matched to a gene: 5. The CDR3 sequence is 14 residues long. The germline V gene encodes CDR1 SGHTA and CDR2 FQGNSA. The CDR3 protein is CASSYHGTEETQYF. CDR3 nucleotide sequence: TGTGCCAGCAGCTACCACGGGACAGAAGAGACCCAGTACTTC.

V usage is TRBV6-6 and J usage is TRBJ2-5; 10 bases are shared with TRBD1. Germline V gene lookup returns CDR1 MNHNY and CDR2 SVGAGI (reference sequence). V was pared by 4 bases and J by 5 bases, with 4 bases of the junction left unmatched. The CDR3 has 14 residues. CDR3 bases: TGTGCCAGCAGTTTGGGACAGGGGCACGAGACCCAGTACTTC. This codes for CASSLGQGHETQYF.

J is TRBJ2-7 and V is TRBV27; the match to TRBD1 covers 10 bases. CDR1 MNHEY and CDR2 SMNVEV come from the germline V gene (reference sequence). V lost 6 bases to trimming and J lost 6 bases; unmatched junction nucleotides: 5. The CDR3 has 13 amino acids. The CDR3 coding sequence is TGTGCCAGCAGGACTAGGACAGGGGGCGAGCAGTACTTC. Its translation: CASRTRTGGEQYF.

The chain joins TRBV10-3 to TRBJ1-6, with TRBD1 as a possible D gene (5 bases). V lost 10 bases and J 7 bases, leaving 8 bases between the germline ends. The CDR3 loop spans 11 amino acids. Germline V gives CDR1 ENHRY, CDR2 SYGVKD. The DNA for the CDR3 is TGTGCCACCAAGGGGAATTCACCCCTCCACTTT. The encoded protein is CATKGNSPLHF.